The 30 T cell receptor beta chains in this list originate from one sample, sequenced in a study of identical twins. TCRdb itself ran the 5' RACE reads through MiXCR, one entry per CDR3 protein. The table includes 500,000 to 700,000 distinct CDR3 sequences, under 8.5% detected once. These data also featured in a second study, about yellow fever vaccine responses in identical twins.

Sequencing was performed on PBMCs. The receptors here all came from a woman under 30 in good health.

This clonotype was seen many times. The chain uses TRBV21-1 and TRBJ2-1. TRBV21-1 is tagged as a pseudogene. The CDR3 contains 15 residues. As DNA, the CDR3 is TGTGCCAGCAGCAAAGCAACAAGGGTAATCAATGAGCAGTTCTTC. Protein: CASSKATRVINEQFF.

J is TRBJ2-1 and V is TRBV4-2; TRBD2 matches at 11 bases. The CDR3 loop spans 15 amino acids. Per germline, CDR1 LGHNA and CDR2 YNFKEQ. The V gene end was trimmed by 1 base and the J gene end by 9 bases; junction bases not matched to a gene: 5. CDR3 sequence reads: CASSQGSGRASEQFF. For the CDR3, the DNA is TGTGCCAGCAGCCAAGGTAGCGGGAGGGCCAGTGAGCAGTTCTTC.

V gene TRBV5-1 combines with J gene TRBJ2-4; D is unclear. Trimming removed 7 bases at V and 7 bases at J, with 18 bases between. There are 14 residues in the CDR3. The germline gives CDR1 SGHRS, CDR2 YFSETQ. Written as DNA, the CDR3 is TGCGCCAGCGCCCCGGGTTTGATTCGTAACATTCAGTACTTC. Encoded protein: CASAPGLIRNIQYF.

V gene TRBV28 combines with J gene TRBJ2-2; 9 bases agree with TRBD2. This CDR3 comprises 17 residues. The germline CDR1 and CDR2 sequences are MDHEN and SYDVKM. Trimming at V came to 1 base and at J to 2 bases, leaving 5 bases not matched to a gene. This CDR3 reads CASSLFGRGGNTGELFF. The CDR3 DNA is TGTGCCAGCAGTTTATTCGGGCGGGGGGGCAACACCGGGGAGCTGTTTTTT. Looking up the rest from reference TRBV28 and TRBJ2-2 gives the full variable domain: DVKVTQSSRYLVKRTGEKVFLECVQDMDHENMFWYRQDPGLGLRLIYFSYDVKMKEKGDIPEGYSVSREKKERFSLILESASTNQTSMYLCASSLFGRGGNTGELFFGEGSRLTVL.

This clonotype was detected only a few times. The rearrangement links TRBV29-1 to TRBJ1-2; D is undetermined. The V end lost 1 base, the J end lost 4 bases, and 10 bases lay between the germline ends. Germline lookup yields CDR1 SQVTM and CDR2 ANQGSEA. The CDR3 length is 13 residues. Written as DNA, the CDR3 is TGCAGCGTTGAAGTGGTTTCAGTCTATGGCTACACCTTC. It codes for CSVEVVSVYGYTF.

This clonotype was recorded a few times. The chain links TRBV7-3 to TRBJ2-5, with 7 nucleotides matching TRBD2. The ends lost 5 bases at V and 3 bases at J; junction bases unmatched: 12. Germline V CDR1 and CDR2: SGHTA, FQGTGA. The CDR3 runs 16 residues. CDR3 protein: CASSPRRAGREETQYF. CDR3 in DNA: TGTGCCAGCAGCCCCCGCCGGGCAGGGAGGGAAGAGACCCAGTACTTC.

Remarks on this clonotype: A much larger clone lies a single base off, so this may be a read error. The rearrangement uses TRBV12-3 or TRBV12-4 and TRBJ2-1; 7 bases fit TRBD2. The V gene end was trimmed by 1 base and the J gene end by 10 bases; junction bases not matched to a gene: 1. The CDR3 loop spans 12 amino acids. CDR3 nucleotide sequence: TGTGCCAGCAGTTTAGGGCGGGGGGAGCAGTTCTTC. Protein product: CASSLGRGEQFF.

This clonotype was counted between two and nine times. The V call is TRBV5-1, the J call TRBJ2-5, with D perhaps being TRBD1 or TRBD2 (5 bases each). Germline V CDR1 and CDR2: SGHRS, YFSETQ. This CDR3 comprises 14 residues. Deletions cut 5 bases from V and 6 bases from J, with 17 bases between. CDR3 sequence: CASRGTGPPKTQYF. In DNA form, the CDR3 reads TGCGCCAGCAGGGGGACCGGACCCCCTAAGACCCAGTACTTC.

This clonotype was seen at least ten times. V is TRBV5-1 and J is TRBJ2-7, with D hard to call. The CDR3 sequence is 13 residues long. Trimming stripped 4 bases from V and 0 bases from J, with 8 bases between. Germline V lookup: CDR1 SGHRS, CDR2 YFSETQ. The CDR3 coding sequence is TGCGCCAGCAGCGAGATCGGCTCCTACGAGCAGTACTTC. Translation: CASSEIGSYEQYF.

This clonotype has only a few counts. V is TRBV5-5 and J is TRBJ2-3, with 8 bases lining up with TRBD2. After removal of 0 bases from V and 0 bases from J, the junction contained 3 bases not matched to a gene. CDR1 is SGHKS and CDR2 is YYEKEE in the germline V gene (reference sequence). The CDR3 loop spans 16 amino acids. CDR3 region: CASSLAKRESTDTQYF. The CDR3 DNA sequence: TGTGCCAGCAGCTTGGCCAAGCGGGAGAGCACAGATACGCAGTATTTT.

This chain links TRBV6-5 with TRBJ2-1; a weak D match, TRBD2 (5 bases). Germline CDR1 MNHEY, CDR2 SVGAGI. CDR3 length: 13 residues. V lost 2 bases and J 8 bases, leaving 10 bases between the germline ends. This chain's CDR3 is CASSYGVRDEQFF. The CDR3 region has the DNA TGTGCCAGCAGTTACGGTGTGCGGGATGAGCAGTTCTTC.

This clonotype showed up many times. V is TRBV25-1 and J is TRBJ2-2; D is unresolved. Germline CDR1 reads MGHDK; CDR2 reads SYGVNS. The CDR3 contains 16 residues. Trimming took 2 bases from V and 5 from J, leaving 15 bases between them. This CDR3 is CASSEQSGSRTGELFF. The CDR3 DNA is TGTGCCAGCAGTGAACAATCCGGGTCGCGAACCGGGGAGCTGTTTTTT.

The rearrangement links TRBV20-1 to TRBJ2-1, with 14 bases lining up with TRBD2. The V gene's germline CDR1 is DFQATT and CDR2 SNEGSKA (reference sequence). This CDR3 has 15 amino acids. V trimming: 5 bases; J trimming: 4 bases; junction bases outside the gene matches: 4. The CDR3 DNA follows: TGCAGTGCTGGGACTAGCGGGGGAGTTTACAATGAGCAGTTCTTC. Its translation is CSAGTSGGVYNEQFF.

This clonotype occurred many times. V and J are TRBV4-1 and TRBJ2-3, with 7 bases fitting TRBD1. Germline trimming cut 4 bases from V and 0 bases from J; bases unmatched to any gene: 7. Germline CDR1 and CDR2: MGHRA and YSYEKL. This CDR3 region has 16 residues. The chain's CDR3 is CASSPQRRGSTDTQYF. DNA of the CDR3: TGCGCCAGCAGCCCCCAGCGCAGGGGGAGCACAGATACGCAGTATTTT.

This clonotype was observed many times. This chain joins TRBV3-1 and TRBJ1-1, with D unresolved. Trimming stripped 9 bases from V and 0 bases from J, with 14 bases between. Germline CDR1 and CDR2: LGHDT and YNNKEL (reference sequence). The CDR3 runs to 14 residues. The CDR3 sequence is CASNKRNMNTEAFF. For the CDR3, the DNA is TGTGCCAGTAACAAACGGAATATGAACACTGAAGCTTTCTTT.

As regards this clonotype: This may stem from a read error, because a much larger clone lies one nucleotide away. The chain links TRBV10-3 to TRBJ2-1, with a weak D call TRBD1 (5 bases). CDR1 is ENHRY and CDR2 is SYGVKD in the germline V gene. The V gene lost 10 bases and the J gene lost 5 bases, with 18 bases spanning the gap. This CDR3 is 14 amino acids long. CDR3 in amino acids: CATWTPQVDNEQFF. CDR3 nucleotides: TGTGCCACGTGGACACCACAAGTAGACAATGAGCAGTTCTTC.

At least ten counts were recorded for this clonotype. This chain links TRBV5-1 with TRBJ2-1; 12 bases align to TRBD1. This CDR3 has 15 residues. Germline V CDR1 and CDR2: SGHRS, YFSETQ. V lost 4 bases, J lost 5 bases, and 4 bases stayed unmatched. DNA for the CDR3: TGCGCCAGCAGCCCGGGACAGGGGGCTAACAATGAGCAGTTCTTC. Protein: CASSPGQGANNEQFF.

The J gene is TRBJ2-1, the V gene TRBV20-1, with D possibly being TRBD2 (7 bases). The germline V gene has CDR1 DFQATT and CDR2 SNEGSKA (reference sequence). The CDR3 has 15 amino acids. V lost 2 bases and J lost 3, with 14 bases in between. This chain's CDR3 is CSARPWGGRYNEQFF. The CDR3, as DNA: TGCAGTGCTAGACCTTGGGGGGGCCGCTACAATGAGCAGTTCTTC.

This clonotype was seen more than once but under ten times. The gene calls are TRBV5-1 and TRBJ2-3; no reliable D call. The CDR3 spans 16 residues. Trimming shortened V by 4 bases and J by 0 bases, and 15 bases separated the two germline ends. Germline CDR1 SGHRS, CDR2 YFSETQ. CDR3 sequence reads: CASSEARTSSTDTQYF. The CDR3 nucleotides read TGCGCCAGCAGCGAGGCTCGGACGTCTAGCACAGATACGCAGTATTTT.

The rearrangement uses TRBV11-2 and TRBJ2-7; 11 bases fit TRBD2. The CDR3 extends over 15 amino acids. Germline V lookup: CDR1 SGHAT, CDR2 FQNNGV. Trimming removed 3 bases from V and 3 bases from J; junction bases left unmatched: 4. CDR3 residues: CASSFAGTSGYEQYF. CDR3 nucleotide sequence: TGTGCCAGCAGCTTCGCCGGGACTAGCGGCTACGAGCAGTACTTC.

The V and J genes are TRBV5-5 and TRBJ1-6, with TRBD1 matching 7 bases. The CDR3 spans 17 residues. Germline assignment: CDR1 SGHKS and CDR2 YYEKEE (reference sequence). With V trimmed by 4 bases and J by 0 bases, 7 bases remained unmatched. The CDR3 DNA follows: TGTGCCAGCAGCGCCGGGACAGCCGACTCCTATAATTCACCCCTCCACTTT. This translates into CASSAGTADSYNSPLHF.

This clonotype was counted many times. The chain links TRBV29-1 to TRBJ1-4, with D hard to call. This CDR3 is built from 12 residues. Trimming removed 4 bases at V and 8 bases at J, with 11 bases between. Germline loops: CDR1 SQVTM, CDR2 ANQGSEA. The CDR3 here is CSVVEVGEKLFF. CDR3 nucleotide sequence: TGCAGCGTTGTGGAGGTGGGGGAAAAACTGTTTTTT. Together with reference TRBV29-1 and TRBJ1-4, the CDR3 gives the full variable domain: SAVISQKPSRDICQRGTSLTIQCQVDSQVTMMFWYRQQPGQSLTLIATANQGSEATYESGFVIDKFPISRPNLTFSTLTVSNMSPEDSSIYLCSVVEVGEKLFFGSGTQLSVL.

V gene TRBV20-1 combines with J gene TRBJ2-3; D remains ambiguous. The CDR3 consists of 17 residues. V was cut by 3 bases and J by 0 bases, with 19 bases left in between. Germline values: CDR1 DFQATT, CDR2 SNEGSKA (reference sequence). CDR3 region: CSARPLGHHGSTDTQYF. The CDR3 nucleotides read TGCAGTGCTAGGCCCCTTGGGCACCATGGAAGCACAGATACGCAGTATTTT.

This chain uses TRBV12-3 or TRBV12-4 with TRBJ1-6; D perhaps matches TRBD1 (6 bases). The CDR3 loop spans 13 amino acids. Trimming pared 6 bases from V and 9 bases from J, leaving 12 bases between. In DNA, the CDR3 is TGTGCCAGCAGCTCGACAGGTTTTTCACCCCTCCACTTT. As protein: CASSSTGFSPLHF.

The V gene is TRBV12-3 or TRBV12-4, the J gene TRBJ1-4, with D uncertain. Trimming removed 6 bases from V and 7 bases from J, with 9 bases in between. The CDR3 length is 12 residues. DNA of the CDR3: TGTGCCAGCAGCCCAACGAGTGAAAAACTGTTTTTT. The encoded protein is CASSPTSEKLFF.

The sample holds many counts of this clonotype. J is TRBJ1-1 and V is TRBV12-3 or TRBV12-4, with 8 bases lining up with TRBD1. J lost 0 bases, V lost 6 bases, and 3 bases had no gene match. The CDR3 sequence is 14 residues long. For the CDR3, the DNA is TGTGCCAGCAGCCCGGACAGGGTGAACACTGAAGCTTTCTTT. Its protein is CASSPDRVNTEAFF.

The V call is TRBV27, the J call TRBJ2-7; 10 nucleotides agree with TRBD2. CDR1 is MNHEY, CDR2 SMNVEV, per germline (reference sequence). V shed 0 bases, J shed 1 base, and the junction held 3 bases outside the gene matches. CDR3 length: 16 residues. The CDR3 bases are TGTGCCAGCAGTTTATCGGGTAGCGGGGGGTCCTACGAGCAGTACTTC. As protein: CASSLSGSGGSYEQYF.

This clonotype occurred many times. J is TRBJ2-1 and V is TRBV11-3; 7 bases fit TRBD2. V dropped 5 bases and J dropped 1; count of bases not matched to a gene: 8. The CDR3 length is 16 residues. The V gene's germline CDR1 is SGHNT and CDR2 YENEEA. The CDR3 DNA reads TGTGCCAGCAGCCCCCGTGAGGGAGGGTCCTACAATGAGCAGTTCTTC. It yields the protein CASSPREGGSYNEQFF. The complete variable domain, with remaining parts taken from reference TRBV11-3 and TRBJ2-1, reads EAGVVQSPRYKIIEKKQPVAFWCNPISGHNTLYWYLQNLGQGPELLIRYENEEAVDDSQLPKDRFSAERLKGVDSTLKIQPAELGDSAVYLCASSPREGGSYNEQFFGPGTRLTVL.

V usage is TRBV7-2 and J usage is TRBJ2-1, with D unclear. Germline CDR1 and CDR2: SGHTA and FQGNSA. Trimming removed 5 bases from V and 9 bases from J, with 14 bases in between. The CDR3 extends over 13 amino acids. CDR3 in DNA: TGTGCCAGCAGCCCCCCGGTTATTCCTGAGCAGTTCTTC. Its protein is CASSPPVIPEQFF. Full variable domain (missing parts from reference TRBV7-2 and TRBJ2-1): GAGVSQSPSNKVTEKGKDVELRCDPISGHTALYWYRQSLGQGLEFLIYFQGNSAPDKSGLPSDRFSAERTGGSVSTLTIQRTQQEDSAVYLCASSPPVIPEQFFGPGTRLTVL.

This clonotype was detected ten times or more. The V call is TRBV11-2, the J call TRBJ1-6; tentatively, D is TRBD1 (5 bases). This CDR3 spans 16 amino acids. Trimming cost V 0 bases and J 10 bases, with 16 bases left between them. Germline CDR1 and CDR2: SGHAT and FQNNGV. The CDR3 nucleotides are TGTGCCAGCAGCTTAGAAGTGTGGCAGGGTGGGTCACCCCTCCACTTT. Encoded protein: CASSLEVWQGGSPLHF. Variable domain in full (rest from reference TRBV11-2 and TRBJ1-6): EAGVAQSPRYKIIEKRQSVAFWCNPISGHATLYWYQQILGQGPKLLIQFQNNGVVDDSQLPKDRFSAERLKGVDSTLKIQPAKLEDSAVYLCASSLEVWQGGSPLHFGNGTRLTVT.